Shown below are 18 T cell receptor beta chains from a single sample sequenced in a study of a mutant IDH1 vaccine in newly diagnosed glioma (dated by TCRdb to the early 2020s). The library was built by means of the immunoSEQ multiplex PCR assay. Drawn from immuneACCESS, this table holds only the in-frame rearrangements with V and J called that TCRdb kept. Clones are partly lost; checked studies trace under half to an unresolved V gene and leave the rest unexplained. For this sample the table gives roughly 70,000 clones, of which approximately 88% were detected only once. Jointly, the top ten make up approximately 9% of the sample. Read against the paper, the sample's time point label means: week 11, during vaccination. A 20-mer mutant IDH1 peptide at 300 micrograms in Montanide made up each vaccine dose, which was injected subcutaneously together with topical imiquimod. For these TCRs, the target antigens are not known.

This sample comprised PBMCs, obtained from a glioma patient whose treatment included an IDH1 peptide vaccine. These receptors came from a woman aged 45-60 years with glioma.

This chain joins TRBV19 and TRBJ2-5, with D perhaps assigned TRBD1 or TRBD2 (6 bases each). The length of the CDR3 is 16 residues. Trimming took off 3 bases at V and 5 bases at J, with 19 bases between the two ends. Germline CDR1 and CDR2: LNHDA and SQIVND (reference sequence). DNA for the CDR3: TGTGCCAGTAGTATCGGTGACAGGACCCGGGGGGAGACCCAGTACTTC. Residues: CASSIGDRTRGETQYF.

The chain is built from TRBV10-3 and TRBJ1-6; no firm D call. The length of the CDR3 is 14 residues. V shed 6 bases and J shed 5 bases, with 11 bases lying between them. The germline gives CDR1 ENHRY, CDR2 SYGVKD. The CDR3 DNA sequence: TGTGCCATCAGGGTCGGCAGCGATAATTCACCCCTCCACTTT. Its protein product is CAIRVGSDNSPLHF.

The V gene is TRBV5-1, the J gene TRBJ1-1; no reliable D call. The V gene's germline CDR1 is SGHRS and CDR2 YFSETQ. The CDR3 extends over 13 amino acids. V was cut by 4 bases and J by 1 base, with 8 bases left in between. The DNA for the CDR3 is TGCGCCAGCAGCCCGGTTTGGAACACTGAAGCTTTCTTT. Encoded protein: CASSPVWNTEAFF.

V usage is TRBV4-1 and J usage is TRBJ2-1, with a tentative D call TRBD1 (6 bases). The ends were cut back, 1 base at V and 4 bases at J, with 14 bases in the middle. This CDR3 is 16 amino acids long. Germline V gene data show CDR1 as MGHRA and CDR2 as YSYEKL. The CDR3 DNA is TGCGCCAGCAGCCAAGGGCGGACAGAGGCGTACAATGAGCAGTTCTTC. Translation: CASSQGRTEAYNEQFF.

V gene TRBV6-6 combines with J gene TRBJ1-2; no definite D call. The CDR3 loop spans 15 amino acids. CDR1 is MNHNY, CDR2 SVGAGI, per germline (reference sequence). Trimming took off 0 bases at V and 4 bases at J, with 12 bases between the two ends. The CDR3 DNA reads as TGTGCCAGCAGTTACTCGGCAGTCGCGGGCTATGGCTACACCTTC. Translated, it gives CASSYSAVAGYGYTF.

The chain has TRBV2 and TRBJ1-5; the D is unclear. The CDR3 spans 12 residues. Germline V gene data show CDR1 as SNHLY and CDR2 as FYNNEI. The V end lost 6 bases, the J end lost 7 bases, and 10 bases lay between the germline ends. As DNA, the CDR3 is TGTGCCAGCAGGAAAGACAACCAGCCCCAGCATTTT. Translating gives CASRKDNQPQHF.

The rearrangement links TRBV28 to TRBJ2-3; no reliable D call. There are 15 residues in the CDR3. V was pared by 6 bases and J by 2 bases, with 15 bases between. Per the germline V gene, CDR1 is MDHEN and CDR2 is SYDVKM. CDR3 in DNA: TGTGCCAGCAGCTTCTCTGCTGGGGTCACAGATACGCAGTATTTT. It specifies CASSFSAGVTDTQYF. Together with reference TRBV28 and TRBJ2-3, the CDR3 gives the full variable domain: DVKVTQSSRYLVKRTGEKVFLECVQDMDHENMFWYRQDPGLGLRLIYFSYDVKMKEKGDIPEGYSVSREKKERFSLILESASTNQTSMYLCASSFSAGVTDTQYFGPGTRLTVL.

The chain links TRBV6-4 to TRBJ2-1; D may match TRBD1 or TRBD2 (6 bases each). CDR1 and CDR2 from the germline V gene are MRHNA and SNTAGT. This CDR3 is 15 amino acids long. V dropped 3 bases and J dropped 4 bases, with 13 bases sitting between them. The CDR3 spells CASSEEGGDYNEQFF. The CDR3 DNA reads TGTGCCAGCAGTGAGGAGGGGGGAGATTACAATGAGCAGTTCTTC.

A single count supports this clone. The rearrangement uses TRBV13 and TRBJ2-7, with TRBD2 matching 7 bases. The junction had 4 bases not matched to a gene; V was cut back by 5 bases and J by 0 bases. This CDR3 region has 14 residues. Germline V lookup: CDR1 PRHDT, CDR2 FYEKMQ (reference sequence). The CDR3: CASSPRGSSYEQYF. The DNA for the CDR3 is TGTGCCAGCAGCCCACGCGGGAGCTCCTACGAGCAGTACTTC.

This sequence joins TRBV6-6 and TRBJ2-7; D might be TRBD2 (7 bases). Trimming left V 2 bases short and J 6 bases short, with 17 bases between. Germline CDR1 MNHNY, CDR2 SVGAGI (reference sequence). The length of the CDR3 is 15 residues. The CDR3 DNA is TGTGCCAGCAGTTACGGGCGGCAGGGAGGGGGCGAGCAGTACTTC. Its protein product is CASSYGRQGGGEQYF.

The genes are TRBV7-8 and TRBJ1-2; no clear D gene. Germline values: CDR1 SGHVS, CDR2 FQNEAQ. The CDR3 consists of 11 residues. Trimming removed 4 bases from V and 6 bases from J, with 6 bases in between. The CDR3 region is CASSSSHGYTF. The DNA of the CDR3 is TGTGCCAGCAGCTCCTCACATGGCTACACCTTC.

This clone was seen only once. J is TRBJ2-7 and V is TRBV6-1; 9 positions match TRBD1. Germline V gene lookup returns CDR1 MNHNS and CDR2 SASEGT. The CDR3 length is 15 residues. After removal of 4 bases from V and 0 bases from J, the junction contained 4 bases not matched to a gene. The CDR3 coding sequence is TGTGCCAGCAGTGCTGAGACAGGGGGCTCCTACGAGCAGTACTTC. Protein: CASSAETGGSYEQYF.

The J gene is TRBJ2-5, the V gene TRBV13; D not certain. Germline V gene lookup returns CDR1 PRHDT and CDR2 FYEKMQ (reference sequence). Trimming took 1 base from V and 1 from J, leaving 10 bases between them. CDR3 length equals 15 residues. This CDR3 reads CASSLESSAQETQYF. The CDR3 coding sequence is TGTGCCAGCAGCTTAGAATCCTCGGCCCAAGAGACCCAGTACTTC.

This rearrangement joins TRBV27 to TRBJ1-5; D not resolved. CDR3 length equals 15 residues. The germline V gene encodes CDR1 MNHEY and CDR2 SMNVEV (reference sequence). V was cut by 3 bases and J by 0 bases, with 9 bases left in between. CDR3 sequence (DNA): TGTGCCAGCAGTTTCGAGGGATATAGCAATCAGCCCCAGCATTTT. It encodes CASSFEGYSNQPQHF.

This sequence joins TRBV11-2 and TRBJ1-4; 10 bases are a match to TRBD1. Losses at the gene ends were 4 bases for V and 11 bases for J; bases not matched to a gene: 1. This CDR3 contains 12 residues. In germline, CDR1 is SGHAT, CDR2 FQNNGV. The CDR3 spells CASSSGQGKLFF. The CDR3 coding sequence is TGTGCCAGCAGCTCGGGACAGGGGAAACTGTTTTTT.

The chain links TRBV5-4 to TRBJ2-2, with 10 bases lining up with TRBD1. The CDR3 runs 17 residues. CDR1 and CDR2 (germline): SGHNT, YYREEE (reference sequence). With V trimmed by 2 bases and J by 6 bases, 10 bases remained unmatched. CDR3: CASSLSPTGGAAGELFF. CDR3 nucleotides: TGTGCCAGCAGCTTATCCCCGACAGGGGGCGCCGCCGGGGAGCTGTTTTTT.

The V gene is TRBV5-1, the J gene TRBJ2-7; no clear D gene. The germline CDR1 and CDR2 sequences are SGHRS and YFSETQ. Trimming took off 0 bases at V and 2 bases at J, with 9 bases between the two ends. The CDR3 length is 14 residues. The CDR3 here is CASSLEAGPYEQYF. CDR3 coding DNA: TGCGCCAGCAGCTTGGAGGCAGGTCCCTACGAGCAGTACTTC. The complete variable domain, with remaining parts taken from reference TRBV5-1 and TRBJ2-7, reads KAGVTQTPRYLIKTRGQQVTLSCSPISGHRSVSWYQQTPGQGLQFLFEYFSETQRNKGNFPGRFSGRQFSNSRSEMNVSTLELGDSALYLCASSLEAGPYEQYFGPGTRLTVT.

The rearrangement links TRBV5-6 to TRBJ2-5; TRBD1 matches at 7 bases. The CDR3 loop spans 16 amino acids. V dropped 1 base and J dropped 0; count of bases not matched to a gene: 6. Germline V gene sequence: CDR1 SGHDT, CDR2 YYEEEE. The DNA of the CDR3 is TGTGCCAGCAGCTTGATTAAACAGGGGTACCAAGAGACCCAGTACTTC. Residues: CASSLIKQGYQETQYF.